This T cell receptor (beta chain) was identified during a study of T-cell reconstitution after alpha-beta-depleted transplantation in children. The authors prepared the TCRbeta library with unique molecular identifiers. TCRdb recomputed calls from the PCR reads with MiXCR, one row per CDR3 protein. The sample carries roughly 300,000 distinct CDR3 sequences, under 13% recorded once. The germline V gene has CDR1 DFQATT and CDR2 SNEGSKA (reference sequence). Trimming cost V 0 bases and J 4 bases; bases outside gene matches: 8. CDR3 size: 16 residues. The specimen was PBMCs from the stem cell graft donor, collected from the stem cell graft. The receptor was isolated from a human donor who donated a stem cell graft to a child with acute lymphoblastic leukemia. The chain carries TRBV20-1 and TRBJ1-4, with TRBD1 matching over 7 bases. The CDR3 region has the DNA TGCAGTGCTAGAGATATAAGGGACAGCTATAATGAAAAACTGTTTTTT. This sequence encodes CSARDIRDSYNEKLFF.